Listed below are T cell receptor beta chains from one sample, sequenced in a study of shared clonotypes between healthy human individuals. The protocol was immunoSEQ multiplex PCR, while the TCRdb copy is restricted to in-frame clones and leaves out a portion. In the table there are around 690,000 clones, around 91% of which are singletons. The specimen sequenced was memory CD8+ T cells from PBMCs. The receptor set was obtained from a man aged 18 to 29 in good health. Some clones in this sample may be carry-over from other donors' samples. Both conserved end residues are part of each CDR3. Fields, in order: J gene, V gene, clone size, D gene, CDR3 protein, CDR3 DNA. D genes are given only for firm matches. Not every row has a clone size; where given, it reads once, few, many or a size class.

j_gene: TRBJ2-1; v_gene: TRBV5-1; abundance: .; d_gene: .; CDR3aa: CASSARSFNEQFF; CDR3nt: TGCGCCAGCAGCGCGAGATCGTTCAATGAGCAGTTCTTC
j_gene: TRBJ2-7; v_gene: TRBV27; abundance: .; d_gene: TRBD1; CDR3aa: CASSPSTGGLHYEQYF; CDR3nt: TGTGCCAGCAGTCCCTCGACAGGGGGCTTACACTACGAGCAGTACTTC
j_gene: TRBJ2-1; v_gene: TRBV19; abundance: once; d_gene: .; CDR3aa: CASSLGNSYNEQFF; CDR3nt: TGTGCCAGTAGTCTCGGCAACTCCTACAATGAGCAGTTCTTC
j_gene: TRBJ1-2; v_gene: TRBV28; abundance: once; d_gene: TRBD1; CDR3aa: CASSIDNGTDYGYTF; CDR3nt: TGTGCCAGCAGCATTGATAACGGGACAGACTATGGCTACACCTTC
j_gene: TRBJ1-2; v_gene: TRBV9; abundance: .; d_gene: TRBD1; CDR3aa: CASSIPRDRVEVNYGYTF; CDR3nt: TGTGCCAGCAGCATCCCTCGGGACAGGGTAGAAGTTAACTATGGCTACACCTTC
j_gene: TRBJ2-5; v_gene: TRBV5-1; abundance: .; d_gene: TRBD2; CDR3aa: CASSPLAGEGPEETQYF; CDR3nt: TGCGCCAGCAGCCCCCTGGCGGGAGAGGGTCCCGAAGAGACCCAGTACTTC
j_gene: TRBJ2-1; v_gene: TRBV28; abundance: .; d_gene: .; CDR3aa: CASSLSKGSSEQFF; CDR3nt: TGTGCCAGCAGTTTAAGTAAAGGGTCCAGTGAGCAGTTCTTC
j_gene: TRBJ2-7; v_gene: TRBV6-6; abundance: .; d_gene: TRBD1; CDR3aa: CASRPKGGATYEQYF; CDR3nt: TGTGCCAGCAGACCAAAAGGGGGCGCGACCTACGAGCAGTACTTC
j_gene: TRBJ2-1; v_gene: TRBV5-8; abundance: .; d_gene: TRBD1; CDR3aa: CASSFGTGGYNEQFF; CDR3nt: TGTGCCAGCAGCTTTGGGACAGGAGGTTACAATGAGCAGTTCTTC
j_gene: TRBJ2-7; v_gene: TRBV5-6; abundance: .; d_gene: .; CDR3aa: CASSLGGSRYEQYF; CDR3nt: TGTGCCAGCAGCCTTGGTGGGAGCCGGTACGAGCAGTACTTC
j_gene: TRBJ2-7; v_gene: TRBV30; abundance: .; d_gene: TRBD2; CDR3aa: CAWSWGLAGVPSRYEQYF; CDR3nt: TGTGCCTGGAGTTGGGGTCTAGCGGGAGTCCCCAGCCGCTACGAGCAGTACTTC
j_gene: TRBJ2-2; v_gene: TRBV11-3; abundance: .; d_gene: TRBD1; CDR3aa: CASSYDRGFTGELFF; CDR3nt: TGTGCCAGCAGCTACGACAGGGGGTTCACCGGGGAGCTGTTTTTT
j_gene: TRBJ2-1; v_gene: TRBV4-2; abundance: .; d_gene: .; CDR3aa: CASSPPRGLYNEQFF; CDR3nt: TGTGCCAGCAGCCCCCCCAGAGGCCTCTACAATGAGCAGTTCTTC
j_gene: TRBJ1-1; v_gene: TRBV19; abundance: .; d_gene: TRBD1; CDR3aa: CASSRDRAERTEAFF; CDR3nt: TGTGCCAGTAGTAGGGACAGGGCTGAACGCACTGAAGCTTTCTTT
j_gene: TRBJ2-7; v_gene: TRBV28; abundance: .; d_gene: .; CDR3aa: CASSFPGWGTPSYEQYF; CDR3nt: TGTGCCAGCAGTTTCCCGGGCTGGGGGACGCCGTCCTACGAGCAGTACTTC
j_gene: TRBJ2-1; v_gene: TRBV9; abundance: .; d_gene: .; CDR3aa: CASSPGGRSNEQFF; CDR3nt: TGTGCCAGCAGCCCTGGAGGCAGATCAAATGAGCAGTTCTTC
j_gene: TRBJ1-2; v_gene: TRBV29-1; abundance: once; d_gene: .; CDR3aa: CSVVWGGLLPGYTF; CDR3nt: TGCAGCGTTGTGTGGGGCGGGTTGCTTCCTGGCTACACCTTC
j_gene: TRBJ2-1; v_gene: TRBV9; abundance: .; d_gene: TRBD2; CDR3aa: CASSPGGRRDEQFF; CDR3nt: TGTGCCAGCAGCCCGGGGGGGCGTAGGGATGAGCAGTTCTTC
j_gene: TRBJ2-1; v_gene: TRBV10-3; abundance: .; d_gene: TRBD2; CDR3aa: CAISESSPSGPDNEQFF; CDR3nt: TGTGCCATCAGTGAGTCGTCTCCTAGCGGTCCCGACAATGAGCAGTTCTTC
j_gene: TRBJ2-1; v_gene: TRBV13; abundance: .; d_gene: .; CDR3aa: CASSPGFEPDSDEQFF; CDR3nt: TGTGCCAGCAGCCCCGGCTTTGAACCTGATTCGGATGAGCAGTTCTTC
j_gene: TRBJ2-7; v_gene: TRBV7-9; abundance: once; d_gene: .; CDR3aa: CASSSRVSYEQYF; CDR3nt: TGTGCCAGCAGCTCCAGGGTATCGTACGAGCAGTACTTC
j_gene: TRBJ2-7; v_gene: TRBV28; abundance: .; d_gene: TRBD1; CDR3aa: CASSSQGVGEQYF; CDR3nt: TGTGCCAGCAGTTCCCAGGGGGTTGGGGAGCAGTACTTC
j_gene: TRBJ2-7; v_gene: TRBV12-5; abundance: once; d_gene: TRBD1; CDR3aa: CASGTTGSYEQYF; CDR3nt: TGTGCTAGTGGCACGACAGGGTCCTACGAGCAGTACTTC
j_gene: TRBJ2-1; v_gene: TRBV10-3; abundance: .; d_gene: .; CDR3aa: CATNRGTQSGNEQFF; CDR3nt: TGTGCCACCAATAGGGGGACACAAAGCGGCAATGAGCAGTTCTTC
j_gene: TRBJ2-5; v_gene: TRBV14; abundance: .; d_gene: TRBD2; CDR3aa: CASSQDGPSGGQETQYF; CDR3nt: TGTGCCAGCAGCCAAGACGGTCCTAGCGGGGGCCAAGAGACCCAGTACTTC
j_gene: TRBJ1-4; v_gene: TRBV27; abundance: .; d_gene: TRBD1; CDR3aa: CASSLTGTGREKLFF; CDR3nt: TGTGCCAGCAGTCTTACCGGGACAGGGCGTGAAAAACTGTTTTTT
j_gene: TRBJ1-5; v_gene: TRBV7-9; abundance: .; d_gene: TRBD1; CDR3aa: CASSSARTGVNQPQHF; CDR3nt: TGTGCCAGCAGCTCAGCCCGGACAGGGGTTAATCAGCCCCAGCATTTT
j_gene: TRBJ1-5; v_gene: TRBV7-9; abundance: .; d_gene: .; CDR3aa: CASRKDNNQPQHF; CDR3nt: TGTGCCAGCCGGAAGGACAATAATCAGCCCCAGCATTTT
j_gene: TRBJ2-2; v_gene: TRBV6-5; abundance: .; d_gene: .; CDR3aa: CATSRPILGELFF; CDR3nt: TGTGCCACCTCTCGACCGATCTTAGGGGAGCTGTTTTTT
j_gene: TRBJ2-1; v_gene: TRBV25-1; abundance: .; d_gene: .; CDR3aa: CASNARGPNYNEQFF; CDR3nt: TGTGCCAGCAATGCCCGGGGGCCGAATTACAATGAGCAGTTCTTC
j_gene: TRBJ2-5; v_gene: TRBV19; abundance: once; d_gene: .; CDR3aa: CASSIGDRREETQYF; CDR3nt: TGTGCCAGTAGTATAGGTGACAGGCGAGAAGAGACCCAGTACTTC
j_gene: TRBJ2-7; v_gene: TRBV7-3; abundance: .; d_gene: TRBD2; CDR3aa: CASSYGLAPIYEQYF; CDR3nt: TGTGCCAGCAGCTACGGACTAGCTCCAATCTACGAGCAGTACTTC
j_gene: TRBJ2-2; v_gene: TRBV6-5; abundance: many; d_gene: .; CDR3aa: CATQDWQNTGELFF; CDR3nt: TGTGCCACTCAGGACTGGCAGAACACCGGGGAGCTGTTTTTT
j_gene: TRBJ1-5; v_gene: TRBV4-2; abundance: .; d_gene: .; CDR3aa: CASSPTQSSNQPQHF; CDR3nt: TGTGCCAGCAGCCCAACACAGAGTAGCAATCAGCCCCAGCATTTT
j_gene: TRBJ1-1; v_gene: TRBV9; abundance: few; d_gene: .; CDR3aa: CASSVLGVNTEAFF; CDR3nt: TGTGCCAGCAGCGTCCTTGGCGTGAACACTGAAGCTTTCTTT